These T cell receptor beta chains were read from a single sample in a study of cytomegalovirus exposure and HLA in healthy donors. Measured with immunoSEQ multiplex PCR; TCRdb has only the in-frame clones, and not every one. The repertoire holds fewer than 200,000 clones, with approximately 80% as singletons. Sequencing was done on a sample of PBMCs. The receptors stem from a woman between 25 and 40 years old in good health and CMV-seropositive. CDR3s include the opening cysteine and the closing phenylalanine or tryptophan. A D gene is named only where the DNA matches it firmly. For some rows the clone size is stated as once, few or many, or as a class when expanded; others skip it.

>TRBD1|-|TRBV19|TRBJ2-5
TGTGCCAGTAGTTTGGACAGGGTAGAGACCCAGTACTTC
CASSLDRVETQYF
>-|-|TRBV2|TRBJ1-6
TGTGCCAGCAGTGGGCAGACTGTTGAACCCCTCCACTTT
CASSGQTVEPLHF
>TRBD1|-|TRBV7-2|TRBJ2-3
TGTGCCAGCAGCCCTGACAGGGGGCGAGGTACGCAGTATTTT
CASSPDRGRGTQYF
>TRBD1|few|TRBV5-1|TRBJ2-7
TGCGCCAGCAGCTCCCGGACAGGGGCGTCATACGAGCAGTACTTC
CASSSRTGASYEQYF
>-|once|TRBV6-4|TRBJ1-1
TGTGCCAGCAGTGACGGGAGGAACACTGAAGCTTTCTTT
CASSDGRNTEAFF
>-|-|TRBV5-1|TRBJ1-2
TGCGCCAGCAGCCCAACAGTACAGGGCTCGGCCTATGGCTACACCTTC
CASSPTVQGSAYGYTF
>TRBD1|-|TRBV27|TRBJ2-3
TGTGCCAGCAGTCAGACAGGGGGCACAGATACGCAGTATTTT
CASSQTGGTDTQYF
>-|-|TRBV6-1|TRBJ2-3
TGTGCCAGCAGTGAGGAGGGTCGCAGAGATACGCAGTATTTT
CASSEEGRRDTQYF
>-|-|TRBV10-3|TRBJ1-5
TGTGCCATGGGGACAATAAATCAGCCCCAGCATTTT
CAMGTINQPQHF
>TRBD2|-|TRBV4-1|TRBJ2-7
TGCGCCAGCAGCCGAATCCCTAGCGGGGGGTCCCCCGAGCAGTACTTC
CASSRIPSGGSPEQYF
>-|few|TRBV7-2|TRBJ2-1
TGTGCCAGCAGCTTCGGCGGCGCTGGGGCAGGCGAGCAGTTCTTC
CASSFGGAGAGEQFF
>-|-|TRBV28|TRBJ2-1
TGTGCCAGCAGTTTTCCCGACAACAATGAGCAGTTCTTC
CASSFPDNNEQFF
>-|-|TRBV28|TRBJ2-7
TGTGCCAGCAGTTCCCCGACAGACACAATTTCTTCAGGCTACGAGCAGTACTTC
CASSSPTDTISSGYEQYF
>TRBD1|-|TRBV19|TRBJ1-5
TGTGCCAGTAGTAGGAGGACAGGGGAGAGCAATCAGCCCCAGCATTTT
CASSRRTGESNQPQHF
>-|-|TRBV9|TRBJ2-2
TGTGCCAGCAGCCAGGGGTTAGGGTCCGGGGAGCTGTTTTTT
CASSQGLGSGELFF
>TRBD1|-|TRBV28|TRBJ2-7
TGTGCCAGCAGTCGGACAGGGGGCCCCTACGAGCAGTACTTC
CASSRTGGPYEQYF
>-|-|TRBV19|TRBJ1-1
TGTGCCAGTAGTATCCTCAGCAGGGGTTTTACTGAAGCTTTCTTT
CASSILSRGFTEAFF
>-|-|TRBV28|TRBJ1-1
TGTGCCAGCAAGCGGGGGGAGGGCCAAGCTTTCTTT
CASKRGEGQAFF
>-|-|TRBV6-6|TRBJ1-4
TGTGCCAGCAGCCCCCGGTTACCAACTAATGAAAAACTGTTTTTT
CASSPRLPTNEKLFF
>-|-|TRBV19|TRBJ1-2
TGTGCCAGTAGTGGGAGTGTCGCAAATGGCTACACCTTC
CASSGSVANGYTF
>TRBD1|-|TRBV5-5|TRBJ1-2
TGTGCCAGCAGCACCGTCCCGGGACAGGCTTGGTATGGCTACACCTTC
CASSTVPGQAWYGYTF
>-|few|TRBV5-1|TRBJ2-4
TGCGCCAGCAGCTTGGCCTCCCCGGTAGCCAAAAACATTCAGTACTTC
CASSLASPVAKNIQYF
>-|few|TRBV27|TRBJ2-7
TGTGCCACCCGGGGGAGTTCCTACGAGCAGTACTTC
CATRGSSYEQYF
>TRBD2|-|TRBV11-1|TRBJ2-1
TGTGCCAGCAGCTTTCTAGCGGGGCGTAGCTCCTACAATGAGCAGTTCTTC
CASSFLAGRSSYNEQFF
>-|-|TRBV6-4|TRBJ2-1
TGTGCCAGCAGTGACTCGAACGGGGGAGTCAATGAGCAGTTCTTC
CASSDSNGGVNEQFF
>TRBD2|-|TRBV7-3|TRBJ2-7
TGTGCCAGCAGCTTAACTGGACTAGCGGGAGACGAGCAGTACTTC
CASSLTGLAGDEQYF
>-|once|TRBV2|TRBJ1-1
TGTGCCAGCAGGCAACCGGGGGATTACACTGAAGCTTTCTTT
CASRQPGDYTEAFF
>TRBD1|-|TRBV9|TRBJ1-2
TGTGCCAGCAGCGCCTCTAGCCCAGGGGGCGAGAACTATGGCTACACCTTC
CASSASSPGGENYGYTF
>TRBD1|-|TRBV12-5|TRBJ1-4
TGTGCTAGTGGTCCAGGGACAGGGGGCGTTCGGAAACTGTTTTTT
CASGPGTGGVRKLFF
>-|-|TRBV30|TRBJ1-2
TGTGCCTGGAGCTTCACCGGGGCAGGGGCTAACTATGGCTACACCTTC
CAWSFTGAGANYGYTF